Following are 32 T cell receptor beta chains from one sample sequenced in a study of cytomegalovirus exposure and HLA in healthy donors. The PCR made use of 60 Vbeta and 13 Jbeta primers. The table came from immunoSEQ multiplex PCR; TCRdb's copy has only in-frame clones and leaves some out. The sample contains about 190,000 clones, roughly four fifths of which appear only once. Sequencing was performed on PBMCs. These receptors all stem from a woman in her twenties or thirties in good health and CMV-seropositive.

This chain connects TRBV4-1 to TRBJ2-1, with 8 bases matching TRBD1. V was clipped by 1 base and J by 6 bases; unmatched bases: 5. Germline V CDR1 and CDR2: MGHRA, YSYEKL. This CDR3 spans 15 amino acids. As DNA, the CDR3 is TGCGCCAGCAGCCAAGTGGAAACAGGGGGCAATGAGCAGTTCTTC. It specifies CASSQVETGGNEQFF.

This chain joins TRBV5-1 and TRBJ2-3; 8 bases fit TRBD2. V trimming: 1 base; J trimming: 0 bases; junction bases outside the gene matches: 13. The CDR3 loop spans 19 amino acids. Germline V gives CDR1 SGHRS, CDR2 YFSETQ. CDR3 nucleotides: TGCGCCAGCAGCTTGTTAATCGGGGGGGCGAGATCTAGCACAGATACGCAGTATTTT. Its protein is CASSLLIGGARSSTDTQYF.

V is TRBV28 and J is TRBJ1-2; D possibly corresponds to TRBD1 (5 bases). V lost 5 bases and J 2 bases, leaving 12 bases between the germline ends. From germline, CDR1 is MDHEN and CDR2 SYDVKM. This CDR3 contains 14 residues. The CDR3 sequence: CASSGPQANYGYTF. In DNA, the CDR3 is TGTGCCAGCAGTGGGCCACAGGCCAACTATGGCTACACCTTC.

A remark on this clone: At one boundary the junction diverges from the germline segment, which might be a read error. The rearrangement uses TRBV7-9 and TRBJ2-7, with TRBD2 matching over 9 bases. Germline loops: CDR1 SEHNR, CDR2 FQNEAQ (reference sequence). The CDR3 contains 18 residues. The CDR3 loop is CSSSSRGAGGPEEYEQYF. The CDR3 DNA reads as TGTTCCAGCAGCTCTAGGGGGGCGGGAGGGCCGGAGGAATACGAGCAGTACTTC.

The V and J genes are TRBV14 and TRBJ2-4, with TRBD2 matching over 7 bases. CDR1 is SGHDN and CDR2 is FVKESK in the germline V gene. There are 17 residues in the CDR3. V was pared by 0 bases and J by 2 bases, with 7 bases of the junction left unmatched. CDR3 region: CASSQDGLAATKNIQYF. CDR3 DNA: TGTGCCAGCAGCCAAGATGGGCTAGCGGCCACCAAAAACATTCAGTACTTC.

Here the CDR3 DNA reads TGTGCCAGCAGTGCGGAAGTCGGGAAGCCAGATACGCAGTATTTT. Encoded protein: CASSAEVGKPDTQYF. This chain links TRBV6-4 with TRBJ2-3; a possible D gene is TRBD2 (5 bases). Deletions cut 4 bases from V and 4 bases from J, with 15 bases between. The CDR3 is 15 residues long. Per the germline V gene, CDR1 is MRHNA and CDR2 is SNTAGT.

The chain carries TRBV5-1 and TRBJ2-5; D might be TRBD1 (6 bases). The DNA matches TRBJ2-7 better at its end, which makes the J call doubtful. Germline-derived CDR1 and CDR2 are SGHRS and YFSETQ. The CDR3 is made up of 14 amino acids. The CDR3 DNA reads as TGCGCCAGCAGCTTAGACAGGAATTCCTACGAGCAGTACTTC. Protein product: CASSLDRNSYEQYF.

The chain links TRBV6-1 to TRBJ2-1, with 11 nucleotides matching TRBD2. Germline V gene sequence: CDR1 MNHNS, CDR2 SASEGT. After removal of 6 bases from V and 9 bases from J, the junction contained 10 bases not matched to a gene. The CDR3 totals 15 residues. The CDR3 protein is CASSHSGREGSEQFF. CDR3 sequence (DNA): TGTGCCAGCAGCCATAGCGGGAGGGAGGGGAGTGAGCAGTTCTTC.

The rearrangement joins TRBV5-4 to TRBJ2-3, with 13 nucleotides matching TRBD2. Looked up from germline, CDR1 is SGHNT and CDR2 is YYREEE (reference sequence). The CDR3 covers 15 residues. The V segment lost 4 bases and the J segment 4 bases; nucleotides outside the gene matches: 3. This CDR3 reads CASSRTSGGSDTQYF. The CDR3 DNA is TGTGCCAGCAGCCGGACTAGCGGGGGATCAGATACGCAGTATTTT.

The chain joins TRBV13 to TRBJ2-2, with TRBD2 matching over 13 bases. The V gene's germline CDR1 is PRHDT and CDR2 FYEKMQ (reference sequence). This CDR3 has 18 residues. V lost 1 base, J lost 0 bases, and 2 bases stayed unmatched. CDR3 nucleotide sequence: TGTGCCAGCAGCTTAGCACTAGCGGGAGGGCCGAACACCGGGGAGCTGTTTTTT. This encodes CASSLALAGGPNTGELFF. The variable domain in full, completed from reference TRBV13 and TRBJ2-2, reads AAGVIQSPRHLIKEKRETATLKCYPIPRHDTVYWYQQGPGQDPQFLISFYEKMQSDKGSIPDRFSAQQFSDYHSELNMSSLELGDSALYFCASSLALAGGPNTGELFFGEGSRLTVL.

This clone was counted a few times. CDR3 bases: TGTGCCAGTAGTGATCAGGGGAACTATGGCTACACCTTC. Protein sequence: CASSDQGNYGYTF. The chain couples TRBV19 to TRBJ1-2; D possibly corresponds to TRBD1 (6 bases). There are 13 residues in the CDR3. Germline assignment: CDR1 LNHDA and CDR2 SQIVND (reference sequence). The V and J ends lost 5 bases and 2 bases respectively, with 9 bases between them.

The chain combines TRBV29-1 with TRBJ1-6; the D gene is possibly TRBD1 (6 bases). Per germline, CDR1 SQVTM and CDR2 ANQGSEA. V was clipped by 4 bases and J by 5 bases, with 9 bases between them. This CDR3 has 13 amino acids. The CDR3 bases are TGCAGCGTTGCTCAGGGGAATAATTCACCCCTCCACTTT. It codes for CSVAQGNNSPLHF.

The chain combines TRBV7-9 with TRBJ2-2; TRBD1 matches at 7 bases. The CDR3 is made up of 16 amino acids. Germline V gene data show CDR1 as SEHNR and CDR2 as FQNEAQ (reference sequence). V lost 5 bases, J lost 3 bases, and 9 bases stayed unmatched. This chain's CDR3 is CASSKRQGADTGELFF. The CDR3 DNA sequence: TGTGCCAGCAGCAAGCGACAGGGTGCGGACACCGGGGAGCTGTTTTTT.

The gene calls are TRBV19 and TRBJ2-5; 9 nucleotides agree with TRBD2. V was pared by 8 bases and J by 5 bases, with 12 bases of the junction left unmatched. This CDR3 is 15 amino acids long. Germline V CDR1 and CDR2: LNHDA, SQIVND (reference sequence). CDR3 amino acids: CASHEREVSQETQYF. CDR3 sequence (DNA): TGTGCCAGTCATGAGCGGGAGGTAAGTCAGGAGACCCAGTACTTC.

The chain recombines TRBV5-4 with TRBJ2-7, with 7 nucleotides matching TRBD1. With 4 bases clipped from V and 7 bases from J, the junction kept 17 bases outside the gene matches. Germline CDR1 is SGHNT and CDR2 is YYREEE (reference sequence). The CDR3 runs 16 residues. Here the CDR3 DNA reads TGTGCCAGCAGCGACCCAAGACATAGACAGGGTGGTGAGCAGTACTTC. It specifies CASSDPRHRQGGEQYF.

The rearrangement uses TRBV28 and TRBJ2-3; D is uncertain. Germline-derived CDR1 and CDR2 are MDHEN and SYDVKM. The CDR3 consists of 14 residues. With 3 bases removed from V and 4 bases from J, the gap between germline ends came to 11 bases. CDR3 region: CASSFVPAADTQYF. In DNA, the CDR3 is TGTGCCAGCAGTTTTGTCCCGGCGGCAGATACGCAGTATTTT.

The V gene is TRBV5-1, the J gene TRBJ2-2; TRBD1 aligns across 9 bases. J gave up 2 bases and V 3 bases, and 8 bases lay outside the gene matches. This CDR3 has 17 amino acids. Per the germline V gene, CDR1 is SGHRS and CDR2 is YFSETQ. The CDR3, as DNA: TGCGCCAGCAGCTCCTCAAGGACAGGGGTTAACACCGGGGAGCTGTTTTTT. This codes for CASSSSRTGVNTGELFF. The full variable domain, with the rest looked up from reference TRBV5-1 and TRBJ2-2, is KAGVTQTPRYLIKTRGQQVTLSCSPISGHRSVSWYQQTPGQGLQFLFEYFSETQRNKGNFPGRFSGRQFSNSRSEMNVSTLELGDSALYLCASSSSRTGVNTGELFFGEGSRLTVL.

The chain employs TRBV11-3 and TRBJ2-7; tentative D call: TRBD2 (6 bases). Germline V CDR1 and CDR2: SGHNT, YENEEA. The CDR3 is made up of 15 amino acids. Trimming pared 3 bases from V and 0 bases from J, leaving 12 bases between. In DNA, the CDR3 is TGTGCCAGCAGCTTTTCCCAAGCGGGCTCCTACGAGCAGTACTTC. Its protein is CASSFSQAGSYEQYF.

The sample holds a few counts of this clone. This rearrangement joins TRBV18 to TRBJ1-3; 8 nucleotides line up with TRBD1. Losses at the gene ends were 2 bases for V and 2 bases for J; bases not matched to a gene: 8. The CDR3 length is 17 residues. Germline loops: CDR1 KGHSH, CDR2 LQKENI. CDR3 nucleotide sequence: TGTGCCAGCTCACCATCGACAGGGGATATAGCTGGAAACACCATATATTTT. Encoded protein: CASSPSTGDIAGNTIYF.

The chain uses TRBV6-5 and TRBJ2-1; 9 bases line up with TRBD1. V shed 5 bases, J shed 8 bases, and the junction held 10 bases outside the gene matches. Germline V CDR1 and CDR2: MNHEY, SVGAGI. The CDR3 has 15 residues. Written as DNA, the CDR3 is TGTGCCAGCAGTCTCCCGACAGGGGGTGGGGATGAGCAGTTCTTC. Translating it yields CASSLPTGGGDEQFF.

The rearrangement joins TRBV5-6 to TRBJ2-7, with D unresolved. This CDR3 is 14 amino acids long. Between the trimmed V and J ends, which lost 7 bases and 1 base, there was a span of 15 bases. The germline V gene has CDR1 SGHDT and CDR2 YYEEEE. The CDR3 DNA reads as TGTGCCAGCTCCGCGGTGAAGCAGTCCTACGAGCAGTACTTC. Its translation: CASSAVKQSYEQYF. Supplemented by reference TRBV5-6 and TRBJ2-7, the full variable domain reads DAGVTQSPTHLIKTRGQQVTLRCSPKSGHDTVSWYQQALGQGPQFIFQYYEEEERQRGNFPDRFSGHQFPNYSSELNVNALLLGDSALYLCASSAVKQSYEQYFGPGTRLTVT.

CDR3 coding DNA: TGTGCCAGCAGTTTATTGGGTCAAAATGGGCTTTATGGCTACACCTTC. Translating gives CASSLLGQNGLYGYTF. This rearrangement joins TRBV27 to TRBJ1-2, with D uncertain. The CDR3 is 16 residues long. Germline CDR1 MNHEY, CDR2 SMNVEV (reference sequence). The V end lost 1 base, the J end lost 5 bases, and 17 bases lay between the germline ends.

The rearrangement links TRBV6-1 to TRBJ1-2; no reliable D call. Germline CDR1 is MNHNS and CDR2 is SASEGT. The V end lost 2 bases, the J end lost 4 bases, and 14 bases lay between the germline ends. The CDR3 is 15 residues long. CDR3 coding DNA: TGTGCCAGCAGTGAATTTTCCTCCCCTTTCTATGGCTACACCTTC. It encodes CASSEFSSPFYGYTF.

The chain employs TRBV28 and TRBJ2-7; D might be TRBD2 (6 bases). The CDR3 runs to 15 residues. Per germline, CDR1 MDHEN and CDR2 SYDVKM. V was shortened by 6 bases and J by 5 bases, with 20 bases between the two germline ends. The CDR3 coding sequence is TGTGCCAGCAGCTCTAGCCAACCGGGAGTCAACGAGCAGTACTTC. Translating gives CASSSSQPGVNEQYF.

The chain couples TRBV27 to TRBJ2-7, with D unresolved. The V end was cut by 5 bases, the J end by 0 bases, with 14 bases between. CDR3 length equals 15 residues. Germline values: CDR1 MNHEY, CDR2 SMNVEV (reference sequence). The CDR3 region has the DNA TGTGCCAGCAGTCCCCTTGACACCTCCTCCTACGAGCAGTACTTC. Protein sequence: CASSPLDTSSYEQYF.

This clone was observed a handful of times. This rearrangement joins TRBV28 to TRBJ1-2; TRBD1 matches at 8 bases. The germline gives CDR1 MDHEN, CDR2 SYDVKM. The CDR3 length is 16 residues. V dropped 3 bases and J dropped 6; count of bases not matched to a gene: 12. The CDR3 spells CASSLPPWTGNHGYTF. The CDR3 region has the DNA TGTGCCAGCAGTTTGCCCCCCTGGACAGGGAACCATGGCTACACCTTC.

J is TRBJ2-7 and V is TRBV27; tentatively, D is TRBD1 (6 bases). Germline-derived CDR1 and CDR2 are MNHEY and SMNVEV (reference sequence). This CDR3 has 13 amino acids. Trimming cost V 1 base and J 6 bases, with 10 bases left between them. The CDR3: CASSLLQGREQYF. The DNA for the CDR3 is TGTGCCAGCAGTTTATTACAGGGCCGCGAGCAGTACTTC.

The CDR3 reads CASSTTGIQETQYF. Here the CDR3 DNA reads TGTGCCAGCAGCACTACAGGGATACAAGAGACCCAGTACTTC. The chain uses TRBV11-2 and TRBJ2-5, with a possible D match to TRBD1 (6 bases). Germline V CDR1 and CDR2: SGHAT, FQNNGV. V lost 5 bases, J lost 2 bases, and 12 bases lay in between. The CDR3 runs 14 residues.

This clone was seen a handful of times. The V and J genes are TRBV9 and TRBJ2-1, with D perhaps matching TRBD1 (7 bases). CDR3 length: 13 amino acids. Germline loops: CDR1 SGDLS, CDR2 YYNGEE. V was trimmed by 4 bases and J by 14 bases, leaving 19 bases between them. The CDR3 protein is CASSSLGGRGEFF. DNA for the CDR3: TGTGCCAGCAGCTCCCTAGGGGGCCGCGGGGAGTTCTTC. Based on the CDR3 plus reference TRBV9 and TRBJ2-1, the full variable domain is DSGVTQTPKHLITATGQRVTLRCSPRSGDLSVYWYQQSLDQGLQFLIQYYNGEERAKGNILERFSAQQFPDLHSELNLSSLELGDSALYFCASSSLGGRGEFFGPGTRLTVL.

For the CDR3, the DNA is TGTGCCAGCAGCTTCGTTCAGGGTGCGGCTGCTTTCTTT. Its translation: CASSFVQGAAAFF. J is TRBJ1-1 and V is TRBV7-9, with a tentative D call TRBD1 (5 bases). Trimming left V 3 bases short and J 11 bases short, with 16 bases between. The CDR3 sequence is 13 residues long. Germline V gene sequence: CDR1 SEHNR, CDR2 FQNEAQ (reference sequence).

The gene calls are TRBV6-1 and TRBJ2-1; possible D gene TRBD2, 5 bases. The CDR3 contains 13 residues. Looked up from germline, CDR1 is MNHNS and CDR2 is SASEGT. V gave up 3 bases and J gave up 7 bases, with 10 bases separating them. The CDR3 here is CASSDEGWNEQFF. Written as DNA, the CDR3 is TGTGCCAGCAGTGATGAGGGTTGGAATGAGCAGTTCTTC.

The chain employs TRBV19 and TRBJ2-4; tentatively, D is TRBD1 (6 bases). The CDR3 spans 15 residues. V was clipped by 0 bases and J by 8 bases, with 14 bases between them. CDR1 and CDR2 (germline): LNHDA, SQIVND (reference sequence). The CDR3 protein is CASSIDTGTGDIQYF. The DNA of the CDR3 is TGTGCCAGTAGTATAGACACAGGGACCGGGGACATTCAGTACTTC.